These 2 T cell receptor beta chains were all obtained from the same sample, sequenced in a study of blood T cells in healthy people across ages. Together with a sample-barcoded 5' primer, a J-beta primer mix was included in a second PCR lasting about 7 to 11 cycles. TCRdb independently ran MiXCR on the 5' RACE reads; one entry per CDR3 protein. The profile shows a few hundred thousand distinct CDR3 sequences, approximately 51% of them singletons. The material sequenced was blood. Receptor source: a man between 60 and 70 years old in good health.

The V call is TRBV4-2, the J call TRBJ2-1; no firm D call. The germline CDR1 and CDR2 sequences are LGHNA and YNFKEQ. The CDR3 loop spans 16 amino acids. The V gene lost 1 base and the J gene lost 2 bases, with 12 bases spanning the gap. CDR3 protein: CASSQGAGHTYNEQFF. For the CDR3, the DNA is TGTGCCAGCAGCCAAGGCGCAGGTCATACCTACAATGAGCAGTTCTTC.

This chain connects TRBV4-2 to TRBJ2-5; maybe TRBD2 (6 bases). The V gene's germline CDR1 is LGHNA and CDR2 YNFKEQ. The germline V and J ends were trimmed by 0 bases and 4 bases, with 15 bases remaining between them. The CDR3 contains 16 residues. For the CDR3, the DNA is TGTGCCAGCAGCCAAGAGGGGGGTAGGTCTATAGAGACCCAGTACTTC. This codes for CASSQEGGRSIETQYF.